The 32 T cell receptor beta chains presented below share a single source sample, sequenced in a study of post-analysis software for immune sequencing data (dated by TCRdb to between 2014 and 2017). Their recognized antigens are unknown. The method behind the library was PCR. TCRdb names Illumina HiSeq 2500 as the instrument used. To reduce PCR and sequencing biases, unique molecular identifiers were incorporated into the TCR beta cDNA libraries. The raw public reads went through TCRdb reprocessing: fastp at Q25, MiXCR clone calling, in-frame beta chains kept. Every distinct CDR3 protein forms one entry, paired with its most common genes and DNA. Recorded for this sample are about 430,000 distinct CDR3 sequences; more than 30% of them occurred a single time. In total, the top ten clones hold less than 10% of the sample. General conclusions and limits of the study: Patients showed significantly higher frequencies than controls for several TRBV segments, among them TRBV5-6, TRBV5-1 and TRBV20-1.

Specimen: blood. The receptor set was obtained from a girl aged 2 to 10 with multiple sclerosis.

As DNA, the CDR3 is TGTGCCAGCAGCTTAAGTCTAGCGGGAGTAGATGAGCAGTTCTTC. It specifies CASSLSLAGVDEQFF. The V and J genes are TRBV7-3 and TRBJ2-1; 10 bases align to TRBD2. From germline, CDR1 is SGHTA and CDR2 FQGTGA. This CDR3 spans 15 amino acids. V shed 1 base, J shed 8 bases, and the junction held 5 bases outside the gene matches.

The rearrangement links TRBV21-1 to TRBJ2-1; TRBD2, the table's D call, was not compared with the DNA. TRBV21-1 is labeled a pseudogene. This CDR3 is 19 amino acids long. DNA of the CDR3: TGTGCCAGCAGCCCTAAGAGACTAGCGCGAGGGGGCCTGAGTTTTGAGCAGTTCTTC. Amino acid sequence: CASSPKRLARGGLSFEQFF.

V gene TRBV9 combines with J gene TRBJ1-1; 7 bases agree with TRBD1. This CDR3 is built from 16 residues. Germline CDR1 is SGDLS and CDR2 is YYNGEE. Trimming cost V 0 bases and J 4 bases; bases outside gene matches: 9. The CDR3, as DNA: TGTGCCAGCAGCGTAGCCCCGGACAGGCACGGCACTGAAGCTTTCTTT. This codes for CASSVAPDRHGTEAFF.

This rearrangement joins TRBV20-1 to TRBJ2-5, with 8 bases that match TRBD1. The DNA matches TRBJ2-7 better at its end, which makes the J call doubtful. CDR1 and CDR2 (germline): DFQATT, SNEGSKA (reference sequence). The CDR3 sequence is 15 residues long. CDR3 DNA sequence: TGCAGTGCTAGACGACGGACAGGGTCGAACTACGAGCAGTACTTC. Amino acid sequence: CSARRRTGSNYEQYF.

The rearrangement links TRBV5-1 to TRBJ2-1, with 9 bases matching TRBD2. V gave up 2 bases and J gave up 8 bases; unmatched junction bases: 8. The CDR3 consists of 15 residues. Germline-derived CDR1 and CDR2 are SGHRS and YFSETQ. The CDR3 loop reads CASSFTLAGVDEQFF. CDR3 in DNA: TGCGCCAGCAGCTTTACGTTAGCGGGGGTAGATGAGCAGTTCTTC.

For this clonotype: The junction differs from germline at one of its ends, possibly a read error. This CDR3 is CASGSGTTRPPPTNEQFF. The CDR3 nucleotides are TGTGCCAGCGGCTCCGGGACTACCAGACCCCCTCCTACCAATGAGCAGTTCTTT. The rearrangement links TRBV5-6 to TRBJ2-1; 7 bases map to TRBD2. This CDR3 is 18 amino acids long. Germline loops: CDR1 SGHDT, CDR2 YYEEEE.

This sequence joins TRBV12-3 or TRBV12-4 and TRBJ2-1; D may correspond to TRBD1 or TRBD2 (6 bases each). Trimming pared 8 bases from V and 7 bases from J, leaving 18 bases between. The CDR3 has 14 amino acids. The CDR3 region has the DNA TGTGCCAGCGCGAGGGGGAGGATTGAGAATGAGCAGTTCTTC. Its translation is CASARGRIENEQFF.

The chain is built from TRBV4-2 and TRBJ1-5, with 9 bases identical to TRBD1. Trimming at V came to 3 bases and at J to 1 base, leaving 4 bases not matched to a gene. Germline V gives CDR1 LGHNA, CDR2 YNFKEQ. The CDR3 covers 16 residues. CDR3 amino acids: CASSHTDRGSNQPQHF. The DNA of the CDR3 is TGTGCCAGCAGCCATACGGACAGGGGAAGCAATCAGCCCCAGCATTTT.

In its sample, this clonotype was seen once. At one end, the junction sequence differs from germline, possibly due to a read error. The chain is built from TRBV29-1 and TRBJ2-7; 8 bases map to TRBD2. The CDR3 is 16 amino acids. Germline values: CDR1 SQVTM, CDR2 ANQGSEA. For the CDR3, the DNA is TGCAGCGTCGTAGGACTAGCCCTACATAGCTCCTACGGGCAGTACTTC. Translation: CSVVGLALHSSYGQYF.

This clonotype has only a few counts. The chain combines TRBV20-1 with TRBJ2-7; the match to TRBD2 covers 13 bases. Unmatched junction bases numbered 3, after V lost 3 bases and J lost 1 base. From germline, CDR1 is DFQATT and CDR2 SNEGSKA (reference sequence). This CDR3 contains 15 residues. The CDR3 DNA is TGCAGTGCTAGTAAACTAGCGGGAGGGTCCTACGAGCAGTACTTC. Amino acids: CSASKLAGGSYEQYF.

This rearrangement joins TRBV7-2 to TRBJ1-1; TRBD1 is a possible D gene (6 bases). Trimming took off 5 bases at V and 5 bases at J, with 21 bases between the two ends. The CDR3 extends over 16 amino acids. Per the germline V gene, CDR1 is SGHTA and CDR2 is FQGNSA. The CDR3 nucleotides read TGTGCCAGCAGCCCCCGGACAGCCCAGAGGGTTACTGAAGCTTTCTTT. Amino acids: CASSPRTAQRVTEAFF.

V gene TRBV3-1 combines with J gene TRBJ1-2, with D perhaps TRBD1 (5 bases). V shed 0 bases and J shed 2 bases, with 10 bases lying between them. The CDR3 extends over 15 amino acids. Germline lookup yields CDR1 LGHDT and CDR2 YNNKEL (reference sequence). CDR3 region: CASSQDQGENYGYTF. The DNA of the CDR3 is TGTGCCAGCAGCCAAGATCAGGGAGAAAACTATGGCTACACCTTC.

The gene calls are TRBV7-2 and TRBJ2-7, with 7 bases aligning to TRBD2. Germline values: CDR1 SGHTA, CDR2 FQGNSA. V lost 6 bases to trimming and J lost 7 bases; unmatched junction nucleotides: 12. This CDR3 has 14 amino acids. The CDR3 DNA is TGTGCCAGCAGACCCGGGAGGCGCCCTGGGGAGCAGTACTTC. Residues: CASRPGRRPGEQYF.

This clonotype was observed a few times. The rearrangement joins TRBV9 to TRBJ2-7, with D maybe TRBD2 (5 bases). Trimming left V 4 bases short and J 2 bases short, with 13 bases between. The CDR3 extends over 14 amino acids. From germline, CDR1 is SGDLS and CDR2 YYNGEE. CDR3 residues: CASSPGLMPYEQYF. CDR3 nucleotide sequence: TGTGCCAGCAGCCCCGGACTGATGCCCTACGAGCAGTACTTC.

The chain carries TRBV6-2 or TRBV6-3 and TRBJ1-2; D is ambiguous. Germline V gene lookup returns CDR1 MNHEY and CDR2 SVGEGT. With 7 bases removed from V and 5 bases from J, the gap between germline ends came to 17 bases. This CDR3 comprises 14 residues. CDR3 sequence: CASTDGRPYYGYTF. The CDR3 DNA sequence: TGTGCCAGCACCGACGGACGGCCGTATTATGGCTACACCTTC.

In the case of this clonotype: This sequence may be a read error, since a much larger clone differs from it by one base. The rearrangement uses TRBV7-8 and TRBJ2-7, with a tentative D call TRBD2 (5 bases). The V gene's germline CDR1 is SGHVS and CDR2 FQNEAQ. This CDR3 is 13 amino acids long. The CDR3 DNA is TGTACCAGCAGCTTACCGGGGACCTACGAGCAGTACTTC. Its translation: CTSSLPGTYEQYF.

The genes are TRBV28 and TRBJ2-4; maybe TRBD2 (5 bases). The DNA end lines up better with TRBJ2-7; the J call may be wrong. Germline loops: CDR1 MDHEN, CDR2 SYDVKM. The CDR3 covers 14 residues. CDR3 in amino acids: CASSPWTRSYEQYF. CDR3 nucleotide sequence: TGTGCCAGCAGCCCCTGGACTCGATCCTACGAGCAGTACTTC.

This clonotype was seen a few times. The rearrangement joins TRBV20-1 to TRBJ2-7; D unresolved. The CDR3 is 12 amino acids. Trimming took 6 bases from V and 5 from J, leaving 14 bases between them. Germline V lookup: CDR1 DFQATT, CDR2 SNEGSKA (reference sequence). CDR3 sequence: CSAIKDGHEQYF. The CDR3 bases are TGCAGTGCAATTAAAGACGGTCACGAGCAGTACTTC.

This chain uses TRBV20-1 with TRBJ2-5, with a tentative D call TRBD1 (6 bases). Gene TRBJ2-7 matches the end of the DNA better, so the J call may be wrong. The germline V gene has CDR1 DFQATT and CDR2 SNEGSKA (reference sequence). The CDR3 extends over 14 amino acids. In nucleotides, the CDR3 is TGCAGTGCTCGCGCAGCATACAGGGATGACGAGCAGTACTTC. It yields the protein CSARAAYRDDEQYF.

J is TRBJ2-4 and V is TRBV29-1; no clear D gene. This CDR3 spans 13 amino acids. V shed 5 bases and J shed 13 bases, with 21 bases lying between them. The germline V gene has CDR1 SQVTM and CDR2 ANQGSEA. CDR3 in DNA: TGCAGCGTTCCCAGTGGAACTTACGATGAGCAGTACTTC. Translated, it gives CSVPSGTYDEQYF.

This clonotype has a handful of counts. V is TRBV12-3 or TRBV12-4 and J is TRBJ2-3; the D gene could be TRBD1 or TRBD2 (5 bases each). The V and J ends lost 5 bases and 6 bases respectively, with 18 bases between them. This CDR3 region has 15 residues. CDR3 residues: CASSASRDLTDTQYF. The CDR3 DNA reads TGTGCCAGCAGTGCGTCCCGGGACCTCACGGATACGCAGTATTTT.

V gene TRBV4-1 combines with J gene TRBJ2-7, with 8 bases aligning to TRBD1. This CDR3 has 17 amino acids. With V trimmed by 1 base and J by 5 bases, 13 bases remained unmatched. CDR1 MGHRA and CDR2 YSYEKL come from the germline V gene. CDR3 region: CASSQGKTGQVFHEQYF. In DNA, the CDR3 is TGCGCCAGCAGCCAAGGCAAAACGGGACAGGTCTTCCACGAGCAGTACTTC.

The gene calls are TRBV19 and TRBJ2-1; D is perhaps TRBD1 or TRBD2 (5 bases each). Deletions cut 5 bases from V and 12 bases from J, with 20 bases between. The CDR3 contains 14 residues. Germline V gene sequence: CDR1 LNHDA, CDR2 SQIVND (reference sequence). CDR3: CASSPNDLIGTQFF. The CDR3 DNA reads as TGTGCCAGTAGTCCTAACGACCTCATCGGGACGCAGTTCTTC.

This clonotype was observed a handful of times. Written as DNA, the CDR3 is TGTGCCAGCAGCACCCCGGGACTAGCGTACGAGCAGTACTTC. It encodes CASSTPGLAYEQYF. The gene calls are TRBV7-9 and TRBJ2-7; 10 nucleotides line up with TRBD2. The CDR3 is 14 residues long. The V segment lost 5 bases and the J segment 4 bases; nucleotides outside the gene matches: 5. The germline V gene encodes CDR1 SEHNR and CDR2 FQNEAQ (reference sequence).

The chain couples TRBV7-2 to TRBJ2-6; D uncertain. CDR1 and CDR2 (germline): SGHTA, FQGNSA. V was trimmed by 5 bases and J by 4 bases, leaving 12 bases between them. The CDR3 length is 15 residues. The CDR3: CASSRNPTGANVLTF. The CDR3 DNA reads TGTGCCAGCAGCCGTAACCCGACAGGGGCCAACGTCCTGACTTTC.

This clonotype has more than one count but fewer than ten. The rearrangement joins TRBV20-1 to TRBJ1-5; the match to TRBD1 covers 9 bases. V shed 4 bases, J shed 2 bases, and the junction held 9 bases outside the gene matches. There are 16 residues in the CDR3. Per germline, CDR1 DFQATT and CDR2 SNEGSKA (reference sequence). The CDR3 region is CSAKDRGNIGNQPQHF. DNA for the CDR3: TGCAGTGCTAAGGACAGGGGTAATATCGGCAATCAGCCCCAGCATTTT.

This clonotype was seen a few times. This rearrangement joins TRBV29-1 to TRBJ1-2, with TRBD1 matching over 7 bases. With V trimmed by 8 bases and J by 3 bases, 6 bases remained unmatched. Looked up from germline, CDR1 is SQVTM and CDR2 is ANQGSEA. This CDR3 spans 12 amino acids. The CDR3 protein is CSFYDRDYGYTF. The CDR3 nucleotides read TGCAGCTTTTACGACAGGGACTATGGCTACACCTTC.

This clonotype has only a few counts. The chain couples TRBV27 to TRBJ2-7; perhaps TRBD1 as D (5 bases). V shed 6 bases and J shed 3 bases, with 21 bases lying between them. Germline V gene data show CDR1 as MNHEY and CDR2 as SMNVEV (reference sequence). The CDR3 consists of 16 residues. For the CDR3, the DNA is TGTGCCAGCAGCTCACCGACAGCCACCCAACGCTACGAGCAGTACTTC. Translating it yields CASSSPTATQRYEQYF.

This chain links TRBV5-1 with TRBJ2-1, with D uncertain. Germline V lookup: CDR1 SGHRS, CDR2 YFSETQ. Between the trimmed V and J ends, which lost 3 bases and 8 bases, there was a span of 6 bases. The CDR3 covers 11 residues. CDR3 coding DNA: TGCGCCAGCAGCTCCACCCATGAGCAGTTCTTC. Translated, it gives CASSSTHEQFF.

V gene TRBV2 combines with J gene TRBJ2-7; 11 bases are a match to TRBD2. This CDR3 region has 16 residues. CDR1 and CDR2 from the germline V gene are SNHLY and FYNNEI. V trimming: 6 bases; J trimming: 4 bases; junction bases outside the gene matches: 11. The CDR3 coding sequence is TGTGCCAGCAGGCCTATAACTAGCGGGAGTTTTTACGAGCAGTACTTC. Amino acid sequence: CASRPITSGSFYEQYF.

There are a few counts of this clonotype. The chain has TRBV6-1 and TRBJ2-7; 8 bases align to TRBD1. Germline values: CDR1 MNHNS, CDR2 SASEGT. The V segment lost 8 bases and the J segment 2 bases; nucleotides outside the gene matches: 8. The CDR3 contains 14 residues. Written as DNA, the CDR3 is TGTGCCAGCGGGGATCCGACAGGGGCCTACGAGCAGTACTTC. As protein: CASGDPTGAYEQYF.

The rearrangement joins TRBV20-1 to TRBJ2-3; 7 nucleotides align to TRBD2. Germline-derived CDR1 and CDR2 are DFQATT and SNEGSKA (reference sequence). The CDR3 runs 14 residues. V trimming: 5 bases; J trimming: 0 bases; junction bases outside the gene matches: 5. This CDR3 is CSAPLAASTDTQYF. The CDR3, as DNA: TGCAGTGCTCCGCTAGCGGCAAGCACAGATACGCAGTATTTT.